These 28 T cell receptor beta chains originate from one sample sequenced in a study of cytomegalovirus exposure and HLA in healthy donors. In the PCR, 60 Vbeta and 13 Jbeta primers were used. Here immunoSEQ multiplex PCR was the method, and the copy in TCRdb shows in-frame clones only, minus some. The data show around 180,000 clones, with 85% seen just once and 1% held by the top ten. The sequenced material came from PBMCs. These receptors all stem from a boy aged 2 to 10 in good health and CMV-seronegative.

V and J are TRBV6-1 and TRBJ1-2; 8 positions agree with TRBD1. The CDR3 is made up of 16 amino acids. V gave up 1 base and J gave up 5 bases; unmatched junction bases: 9. Germline V gene lookup returns CDR1 MNHNS and CDR2 SASEGT. The CDR3 is CASSEGSGGEPYGYTF. The CDR3 DNA follows: TGTGCCAGCAGTGAAGGCTCAGGGGGCGAACCTTATGGCTACACCTTC.

V and J are TRBV5-1 and TRBJ2-2; no definite D call. The CDR3 covers 16 residues. The V and J ends lost 4 bases and 0 bases respectively, with 13 bases between them. Germline loops: CDR1 SGHRS, CDR2 YFSETQ. The DNA for the CDR3 is TGCGCCAGCAGCCCCGCGAGGCAGACGAACACCGGGGAGCTGTTTTTT. Amino acids: CASSPARQTNTGELFF.

This rearrangement joins TRBV5-1 to TRBJ2-1, with D maybe TRBD1 (6 bases). This CDR3 has 14 residues. Germline V lookup: CDR1 SGHRS, CDR2 YFSETQ. V lost 0 bases to trimming and J lost 12 bases, with 16 bases between them. The CDR3 spells CASSLAGRGSGQFF. The CDR3 DNA sequence: TGCGCCAGCAGCTTGGCCGGCAGGGGTAGTGGGCAGTTCTTC. Drawing the rest from reference TRBV5-1 and TRBJ2-1, the complete variable domain is KAGVTQTPRYLIKTRGQQVTLSCSPISGHRSVSWYQQTPGQGLQFLFEYFSETQRNKGNFPGRFSGRQFSNSRSEMNVSTLELGDSALYLCASSLAGRGSGQFFGPGTRLTVL.

The chain carries TRBV27 and TRBJ1-1; D is possibly TRBD1 (5 bases). CDR3 length: 14 amino acids. The germline V and J ends were trimmed by 5 bases and 11 bases, with 21 bases remaining between them. The germline CDR1 and CDR2 sequences are MNHEY and SMNVEV (reference sequence). CDR3 in amino acids: CASSPTPGRVGAFF. As DNA, the CDR3 is TGTGCCAGCAGTCCCACCCCAGGGAGGGTAGGGGCTTTCTTT.

This chain links TRBV2 with TRBJ2-7, with D perhaps matching TRBD2 (7 bases). Trimming stripped 7 bases from V and 3 bases from J, with 13 bases between. Germline lookup yields CDR1 SNHLY and CDR2 FYNNEI. The CDR3 sequence is 13 residues long. Here the CDR3 DNA reads TGTGCCAGCACAAGGGGGGGTATCTACGAGCAGTACTTC. It encodes CASTRGGIYEQYF.

The chain has TRBV28 and TRBJ1-2; tentative D call: TRBD1 (5 bases). V dropped 3 bases and J dropped 5 bases, with 10 bases sitting between them. This CDR3 is built from 13 residues. Germline loops: CDR1 MDHEN, CDR2 SYDVKM. CDR3 in DNA: TGTGCCAGCAGTTTGCAAACAGGTTATGGCTACACCTTC. Its translation is CASSLQTGYGYTF.

This chain joins TRBV13 and TRBJ1-6; 8 bases agree with TRBD1. This CDR3 has 16 amino acids. V lost 4 bases to trimming and J lost 5 bases; unmatched junction nucleotides: 7. The germline CDR1 and CDR2 sequences are PRHDT and FYEKMQ (reference sequence). The CDR3 protein is CASSYGGRGHNSPLHF. CDR3 in DNA: TGTGCCAGCAGCTACGGGGGCAGGGGGCATAATTCACCCCTCCACTTT.

The V call is TRBV5-1, the J call TRBJ1-3, with 8 bases fitting TRBD1. CDR3 length: 16 amino acids. Germline CDR1 reads SGHRS; CDR2 reads YFSETQ. The V gene end was trimmed by 4 bases and the J gene end by 2 bases; junction bases not matched to a gene: 8. CDR3 protein: CASSQTDRGAGNTIYF. The CDR3 nucleotides are TGCGCCAGCAGCCAGACTGACAGGGGAGCTGGAAACACCATATATTTT.

This clone was observed a single time. The chain links TRBV6-1 to TRBJ2-7; TRBD1 matches 10 bases. Germline CDR1 and CDR2: MNHNS and SASEGT. This CDR3 has 15 residues. The J segment lost 7 bases and the V segment lost 7 bases, leaving 13 bases of the junction unmatched. The CDR3: CASTKQMTGGFEQYV. CDR3 bases: TGTGCCAGCACCAAGCAAATGACAGGGGGCTTTGAGCAGTACGTC.

CDR3 region: CAASGGHTGELFF. In nucleotides, the CDR3 is TGTGCCGCCTCCGGGGGGCACACCGGGGAGCTGTTTTTT. The chain has TRBV7-9 and TRBJ2-2; D might be TRBD2 (7 bases). Trimming stripped 11 bases from V and 3 bases from J, with 13 bases between. The length of the CDR3 is 13 residues. Germline lookup yields CDR1 SEHNR and CDR2 FQNEAQ (reference sequence).

The gene calls are TRBV18 and TRBJ2-1; weak D call: TRBD1 (6 bases). Trimming shortened V by 6 bases and J by 0 bases, and 12 bases separated the two germline ends. This CDR3 is built from 15 residues. Germline lookup yields CDR1 KGHSH and CDR2 LQKENI. CDR3 sequence reads: CASSASDSSYNEQFF. The CDR3, as DNA: TGTGCCAGCTCGGCTTCGGACAGCTCCTACAATGAGCAGTTCTTC.

The chain recombines TRBV6-1 with TRBJ1-1, with a weak D call TRBD1 (6 bases). V dropped 4 bases and J dropped 3 bases, with 15 bases sitting between them. CDR1 is MNHNS and CDR2 is SASEGT in the germline V gene. The CDR3 is 15 residues long. The chain's CDR3 is CASSAGGAPHTEAFF. The CDR3 bases are TGTGCCAGCAGTGCTGGGGGGGCCCCCCACACTGAAGCTTTCTTT.

In its sample, this clone was seen a few times. This chain joins TRBV19 and TRBJ1-1; no reliable D call. The CDR3 runs 11 residues. Germline V CDR1 and CDR2: LNHDA, SQIVND (reference sequence). Trimming cost V 3 bases and J 10 bases, with 9 bases left between them. CDR3 sequence: CASSMGRRAFF. CDR3 sequence (DNA): TGTGCCAGTAGTATGGGGAGGAGAGCTTTCTTT.

The rearrangement uses TRBV5-1 and TRBJ1-5, with D possibly being TRBD1 (5 bases). Trimming shortened V by 0 bases and J by 6 bases, and 10 bases separated the two germline ends. The V gene's germline CDR1 is SGHRS and CDR2 YFSETQ. This CDR3 region has 14 residues. DNA of the CDR3: TGCGCCAGCAGCTTGGCGGGGGGGGGTCAGCCCCAGCATTTT. This sequence encodes CASSLAGGGQPQHF.

The rearrangement joins TRBV25-1 to TRBJ2-5, with TRBD1 as a possible D gene (6 bases). This CDR3 is built from 13 residues. The V and J ends lost 6 bases and 5 bases respectively, with 13 bases between them. CDR1 MGHDK and CDR2 SYGVNS come from the germline V gene. As DNA, the CDR3 is TGTGCCAGCAGCAAGGGGGTTTGGGAGACCCAGTACTTC. Translating it yields CASSKGVWETQYF.

V is TRBV30 and J is TRBJ1-6; possibly TRBD1 for D (5 bases). There are 12 residues in the CDR3. Trimming pared 5 bases from V and 10 bases from J, leaving 12 bases between. Germline assignment: CDR1 GTSNPN and CDR2 SVGIG (reference sequence). CDR3 loop: CAWGKGYSPLHF. The CDR3 region has the DNA TGTGCCTGGGGGAAGGGGTACTCACCCCTCCACTTT.

The chain carries TRBV25-1 and TRBJ1-2; D is unclear. The CDR3 totals 15 residues. Trimming stripped 5 bases from V and 4 bases from J, with 17 bases between. Germline lookup yields CDR1 MGHDK and CDR2 SYGVNS. The CDR3 loop is CASSQSESPVYGYTF. The CDR3 region has the DNA TGTGCCAGCAGTCAATCCGAGAGTCCGGTCTATGGCTACACCTTC.

The chain links TRBV29-1 to TRBJ2-7; possible D gene TRBD1, 6 bases. Trimming cost V 6 bases and J 5 bases, with 14 bases left between them. Germline CDR1 reads SQVTM; CDR2 reads ANQGSEA. CDR3 length: 12 amino acids. The DNA for the CDR3 is TGCAGCGTGGATCAATCAGGGGACGAGCAGTACTTC. Amino acids: CSVDQSGDEQYF.

Comments on this clone: Mismatch with germline at one junction end may stem from a read error. The V gene is TRBV6-6, the J gene TRBJ2-3, with 8 bases fitting TRBD1. The CDR3 extends over 15 amino acids. Germline V lookup: CDR1 MNHNY, CDR2 SVGAGI (reference sequence). CDR3 residues: CTSSSGGKITDTQYF. In DNA form, the CDR3 reads TGTACCAGCAGTTCAGGGGGCAAAATCACAGATACGCAGTATTTT.

The V call is TRBV5-6, the J call TRBJ2-7; 9 nucleotides agree with TRBD1. The CDR3 totals 14 residues. Per the germline V gene, CDR1 is SGHDT and CDR2 is YYEEEE. The ends lost 1 base at V and 7 bases at J; junction bases unmatched: 6. CDR3 DNA sequence: TGTGCCAGCAGCTTGTTTGAGACAGGGGGTGAGCAGTACGTC. Its translation: CASSLFETGGEQYV.

CDR3 sequence reads: CASSTQPAGPVYGYTF. The CDR3 DNA sequence: TGTGCCAGCAGCACACAACCGGCTGGGCCCGTCTATGGCTACACCTTC. V is TRBV5-6 and J is TRBJ1-2; D is undetermined. Trimming took 4 bases from V and 4 from J, leaving 20 bases between them. CDR1 is SGHDT and CDR2 is YYEEEE in the germline V gene. This CDR3 has 16 residues. The full variable domain, completed using reference TRBV5-6 and TRBJ1-2, is DAGVTQSPTHLIKTRGQQVTLRCSPKSGHDTVSWYQQALGQGPQFIFQYYEEEERQRGNFPDRFSGHQFPNYSSELNVNALLLGDSALYLCASSTQPAGPVYGYTFGSGTRLTVV.

The V gene is TRBV7-3, the J gene TRBJ2-3, with 7 positions matching TRBD1. CDR1 SGHTA and CDR2 FQGTGA come from the germline V gene. V was clipped by 2 bases and J by 0 bases; unmatched bases: 2. The CDR3 consists of 15 residues. CDR3 protein: CASSLGQESTDTQYF. In nucleotides, the CDR3 is TGTGCCAGCAGCTTAGGACAGGAAAGCACAGATACGCAGTATTTT.

This chain uses TRBV15 with TRBJ2-7, with 7 positions matching TRBD1. The CDR3 spans 15 residues. The germline CDR1 and CDR2 sequences are LNHNV and YYDKDF (reference sequence). With 2 bases clipped from V and 3 bases from J, the junction kept 7 bases outside the gene matches. CDR3 coding DNA: TGTGCCACCAGCAGACACAGGGGTAATAACTACGAGCAGTACTTC. It codes for CATSRHRGNNYEQYF. The full variable domain, with the rest looked up from reference TRBV15 and TRBJ2-7, is DAMVIQNPRYQVTQFGKPVTLSCSQTLNHNVMYWYQQKSSQAPKLLFHYYDKDFNNEADTPDNFQSRRPNTSFCFLDIRSPGLGDTAMYLCATSRHRGNNYEQYFGPGTRLTVT.

The genes are TRBV4-1 and TRBJ2-3; weak D call: TRBD2 (5 bases). V gave up 3 bases and J gave up 4 bases, with 11 bases separating them. Germline assignment: CDR1 MGHRA and CDR2 YSYEKL. The CDR3 consists of 14 residues. The CDR3 DNA reads TGCGCCAGCAGCCAGGTCGGTAGCGCAGATACGCAGTATTTT. Translating gives CASSQVGSADTQYF.

The V call is TRBV5-1, the J call TRBJ1-5; D is undetermined. The CDR3 loop spans 16 amino acids. Germline V gene lookup returns CDR1 SGHRS and CDR2 YFSETQ. The germline V and J ends were trimmed by 7 bases and 7 bases, with 24 bases remaining between them. CDR3 in amino acids: CASCGFFRGSIQPQHF. CDR3 nucleotides: TGCGCCAGCTGCGGCTTCTTCCGCGGGTCAATCCAGCCCCAGCATTTT.

The rearrangement uses TRBV2 and TRBJ2-2, with TRBD1 matching over 8 bases. Germline V gives CDR1 SNHLY, CDR2 FYNNEI. The CDR3 consists of 17 residues. Losses at the gene ends were 7 bases for V and 4 bases for J; bases not matched to a gene: 14. The CDR3 DNA reads TGTGCCAGCACAGATTGGCTTCGGCAGGGGGCCACCGGGGAGCTGTTTTTT. The encoded protein is CASTDWLRQGATGELFF.

The gene calls are TRBV5-1 and TRBJ2-1, with 9 positions matching TRBD2. Germline trimming cut 4 bases from V and 5 bases from J; bases unmatched to any gene: 13. The CDR3 is made up of 17 amino acids. CDR1 and CDR2 (germline): SGHRS, YFSETQ. This CDR3 reads CASSPRVAGASNNEQFF. The CDR3 nucleotides read TGCGCCAGCAGCCCCAGGGTAGCGGGAGCGAGCAACAATGAGCAGTTCTTC.

The chain uses TRBV6-5 and TRBJ1-2; D may be TRBD1 (5 bases). CDR3 length: 13 amino acids. Trimming took 0 bases from V and 6 from J, leaving 8 bases between them. Germline V gene lookup returns CDR1 MNHEY and CDR2 SVGAGI. The DNA of the CDR3 is TGTGCCAGCAGTTACTCGGGGGGTCATGGCTACACCTTC. Protein: CASSYSGGHGYTF.